This entry lists 18 T cell receptor beta chains sequenced from one sample in a study of blood T cell repertoires in COVID-19. The data were produced by immunoSEQ multiplex PCR, yet TCRdb's version contains in-frame clones alone and is incomplete. The sample yields fewer than 15,000 clones, 70% to 90% seen once. Material for sequencing was peripheral blood. These receptor sequences come from a human donor in a cohort sampled during active COVID-19.

The V call is TRBV11-3, the J call TRBJ2-1; 8 nucleotides align to TRBD2. The junction had 3 bases not matched to a gene; V was cut back by 5 bases and J by 9 bases. CDR3 length: 12 amino acids. Germline V gene data show CDR1 as SGHNT and CDR2 as YENEEA. This CDR3 is CASSPGGGEQFF. Written as DNA, the CDR3 is TGTGCCAGCAGCCCCGGGGGGGGTGAGCAGTTCTTC.

The chain's CDR3 is CASSPVYSGNTIYF. CDR3 nucleotide sequence: TGTGCCAGCAGCCCCGTGTACTCTGGAAACACCATATATTTT. The V gene is TRBV6-5, the J gene TRBJ1-3; D ambiguous. The CDR3 runs to 14 residues. The ends were cut back, 6 bases at V and 0 bases at J, with 9 bases in the middle. Germline V lookup: CDR1 MNHEY, CDR2 SVGAGI.

The V and J genes are TRBV5-1 and TRBJ1-2; 7 nucleotides line up with TRBD1. Per the germline V gene, CDR1 is SGHRS and CDR2 is YFSETQ. The CDR3 covers 14 residues. Trimming at V came to 4 bases and at J to 2 bases, leaving 5 bases not matched to a gene. CDR3: CASSMTQGNYGYTF. DNA for the CDR3: TGCGCCAGCAGCATGACACAGGGGAACTATGGCTACACCTTC.

This sequence joins TRBV6-4 and TRBJ2-1; no firm D call. The CDR3 totals 15 residues. V was shortened by 4 bases and J by 7 bases, with 17 bases between the two germline ends. Germline loops: CDR1 MRHNA, CDR2 SNTAGT. The CDR3 loop reads CASSAIGFPGNEQFF. The CDR3 nucleotides read TGTGCCAGCAGTGCTATAGGTTTCCCCGGGAATGAGCAGTTCTTC.

The chain carries TRBV21-1 and TRBJ1-5; the table's TRBD1 call for D was not verified on the DNA. TRBV21-1 is a listed pseudogene. This CDR3 comprises 20 residues. In DNA, the CDR3 is TGTGCCAGCAGGAAACCACAGGGGGCGTACTGGAGGGATTGCAATCAGCCCCAGCATTTT. This gives the protein CASRKPQGAYWRDCNQPQHF.

The genes are TRBV4-1 and TRBJ2-1; tentative D call: TRBD1 (6 bases). CDR1 and CDR2 from the germline V gene are MGHRA and YSYEKL. V lost 1 base and J lost 0, with 10 bases in between. The CDR3 totals 16 residues. The CDR3 DNA is TGCGCCAGCAGCCAAGGGAAAGGGGGCTCCTACAATGAGCAGTTCTTC. Translating gives CASSQGKGGSYNEQFF.

This chain connects TRBV27 to TRBJ1-2; 9 positions agree with TRBD1. The CDR3 sequence is 16 residues long. V dropped 5 bases and J dropped 4; count of bases not matched to a gene: 11. Germline values: CDR1 MNHEY, CDR2 SMNVEV (reference sequence). CDR3 nucleotides: TGTGCCAGCAGTCCCATCCGGGACAGGGTGGGCTATGGCTACACCTTC. This codes for CASSPIRDRVGYGYTF.

In its sample, this clone was seen once. The genes are TRBV5-4 and TRBJ1-2; TRBD1 matches 7 bases. Germline CDR1 is SGHNT and CDR2 is YYREEE (reference sequence). The CDR3 totals 17 residues. Trimming removed 3 bases from V and 8 bases from J; junction bases left unmatched: 19. The CDR3 is CASSSQGGGPSYGGYTF. The CDR3 DNA is TGTGCCAGCAGCTCCCAGGGGGGCGGTCCCTCTTATGGCGGCTACACCTTC.

The chain carries TRBV7-8 and TRBJ2-3, with 8 bases identical to TRBD1. The ends lost 5 bases at V and 2 bases at J; junction bases unmatched: 3. Germline assignment: CDR1 SGHVS and CDR2 FQNEAQ. The CDR3 length is 14 residues. The CDR3 loop reads CASSRTGITDTQYF. CDR3 nucleotides: TGTGCCAGCAGCCGGACAGGGATCACAGATACGCAGTATTTT.

The chain has TRBV10-3 and TRBJ2-5; a possible D gene is TRBD2 (5 bases). Germline-derived CDR1 and CDR2 are ENHRY and SYGVKD. The CDR3 contains 12 residues. The V end was cut by 2 bases, the J end by 10 bases, with 11 bases between. CDR3 nucleotides: TGTGCCATCAGTGAGACGTTTGAGGGCCAGTACTTC. It codes for CAISETFEGQYF.

The V gene is TRBV4-2, the J gene TRBJ2-3, with 8 positions matching TRBD1. Per the germline V gene, CDR1 is LGHNA and CDR2 is YNFKEQ. Trimming at V came to 2 bases and at J to 4 bases, leaving 5 bases not matched to a gene. The length of the CDR3 is 15 residues. This chain's CDR3 is CASSQRGRGPDTQYF. The CDR3 region has the DNA TGTGCCAGCAGCCAAAGGGGCAGGGGGCCAGATACGCAGTATTTT.

The gene calls are TRBV9 and TRBJ2-5; no clear D gene. This CDR3 contains 15 residues. V was clipped by 0 bases and J by 4 bases, with 13 bases between them. Per germline, CDR1 SGDLS and CDR2 YYNGEE. The CDR3 here is CASSVANGFGETQYF. CDR3 DNA sequence: TGTGCCAGCAGCGTAGCTAACGGGTTCGGAGAGACCCAGTACTTC.

The V and J genes are TRBV6-5 and TRBJ2-7, with D perhaps TRBD1 (6 bases). Trimming took off 2 bases at V and 4 bases at J, with 15 bases between the two ends. This CDR3 has 15 residues. CDR1 is MNHEY, CDR2 SVGAGI, per germline. Here the CDR3 DNA reads TGTGCCAGCAGTTACGTGGGGGTGGGGGCGTACGAGCAGTACTTC. This translates into CASSYVGVGAYEQYF.

This chain joins TRBV12-3 or TRBV12-4 and TRBJ2-3, with 7 bases lining up with TRBD2. The V gene end was trimmed by 3 bases and the J gene end by 8 bases; junction bases not matched to a gene: 2. The CDR3 is made up of 12 amino acids. The CDR3 region has the DNA TGTGCCAGCAGTTTTTTAGCGGGTACGCAGTATTTT. Translated: CASSFLAGTQYF.

The chain carries TRBV18 and TRBJ1-6, with TRBD1 identical over 9 bases. J was trimmed by 9 bases and V by 2 bases; bases with no gene match: 2. The CDR3 spans 14 residues. Germline CDR1 and CDR2: KGHSH and LQKENI. The CDR3 coding sequence is TGTGCCAGCTCACCAGAGGGACAGGGTTCACCCCTCCACTTT. Amino acids: CASSPEGQGSPLHF.

This chain joins TRBV12-3 or TRBV12-4 and TRBJ1-1; D remains unclear. V gave up 3 bases and J gave up 3 bases, with 8 bases separating them. The CDR3 is 13 amino acids. The CDR3 spells CASSFNRDTEAFF. DNA for the CDR3: TGTGCCAGCAGTTTTAATCGGGACACTGAAGCTTTCTTT.

The chain uses TRBV7-8 and TRBJ1-1; TRBD1 is a possible D gene (6 bases). The V end was cut by 3 bases, the J end by 7 bases, with 21 bases between. CDR1 is SGHVS, CDR2 FQNEAQ, per germline. This CDR3 spans 16 amino acids. CDR3 in DNA: TGTGCCAGCAGCTTTATGACAGGCCCCCTCCGGATTGAAGCTTTCTTT. Translation gives CASSFMTGPLRIEAFF.

The chain joins TRBV6-1 to TRBJ1-1; D remains ambiguous. The V gene lost 2 bases and the J gene lost 5 bases, with 21 bases spanning the gap. The CDR3 totals 17 residues. Per germline, CDR1 MNHNS and CDR2 SASEGT. The DNA for the CDR3 is TGTGCCAGCAGTGAAATTCCCCCAGGAACCTTTTCGACTGAAGCTTTCTTT. Translating it yields CASSEIPPGTFSTEAFF.